These 32 T cell receptor beta chains share one sample of origin, sequenced in a study of T cells after yellow fever vaccination (dated by TCRdb to the late 2010s). The sample's treatment or condition label, decoded: live attenuated yellow fever vaccine strain. The library was generated by 5' RACE. Data came from an Illumina HiSeq 2500. Starting from the raw public reads, TCRdb applied fastp trimming at Q25, assembled clones with MiXCR and retained in-frame beta chains. All rows with the same CDR3 protein become a single entry with the most common DNA and genes. Recorded for this sample are a few hundred thousand distinct CDR3 sequences; around 6.8% of them occurred a single time. The top ten constitute 18% of the sample. The sequencing here drew on PBMCs, taken roughly 47 days after the first yellow fever vaccination. These receptors were taken from a man aged 18 to 30 who received the YFV17D yellow fever vaccine.

This clonotype was picked up a small number of times. The V call is TRBV11-2, the J call TRBJ2-7; tentatively, D is TRBD1 (6 bases). The germline V gene has CDR1 SGHAT and CDR2 FQNNGV. CDR3 size: 13 residues. Trimming took off 5 bases at V and 9 bases at J, with 17 bases between the two ends. Written as DNA, the CDR3 is TGTGCCAGCAGCCAAACCGAGGGGGTTGGGCAGTACTTC. Protein sequence: CASSQTEGVGQYF.

In nucleotides, the CDR3 is TGTGCCAGCAGCTTGACAGGGGCTGGGGCCAACGTCCTGACTTTC. It translates to CASSLTGAGANVLTF. The chain recombines TRBV5-4 with TRBJ2-6; 7 positions match TRBD1. The junction had 0 bases not matched to a gene; V was cut back by 1 base and J by 2 bases. CDR3 length equals 15 residues. Germline assignment: CDR1 SGHNT and CDR2 YYREEE (reference sequence).

This clonotype occurred a few times. V and J are TRBV3-1 and TRBJ2-2; D perhaps matches TRBD2 (6 bases). Trimming left V 4 bases short and J 4 bases short, with 34 bases between. The CDR3 length is 22 residues. Germline CDR1 is LGHDT and CDR2 is YNNKEL (reference sequence). CDR3 region: CASSPRDRSPPPKESRTGELFF. Written as DNA, the CDR3 is TGTGCCAGCAGCCCGCGGGATCGGAGTCCCCCCCCCAAGGAGTCCCGCACCGGGGAGCTGTTTTTT.

The chain links TRBV25-1 to TRBJ1-4; D gene unclear. Germline assignment: CDR1 MGHDK and CDR2 SYGVNS. This CDR3 region has 14 residues. V lost 1 base to trimming and J lost 8 bases, with 11 bases between them. The CDR3 sequence: CASSEWRSLEKLFF. In DNA, the CDR3 is TGTGCCAGCAGTGAATGGCGGAGTTTAGAAAAACTGTTTTTT.

This clonotype has at least ten counts. The chain employs TRBV27 and TRBJ1-2; D call uncertain. CDR3 length: 12 residues. Trimming took 10 bases from V and 8 from J, leaving 17 bases between them. Per germline, CDR1 MNHEY and CDR2 SMNVEV (reference sequence). This CDR3 is CATYAGHFGYTF. CDR3 sequence (DNA): TGTGCCACCTACGCTGGGCATTTCGGCTACACCTTC.

This clonotype was seen only a few times. The chain combines TRBV5-1 with TRBJ2-1, with 7 nucleotides matching TRBD1. Trimming cost V 4 bases and J 6 bases; bases outside gene matches: 7. Germline CDR1 SGHRS, CDR2 YFSETQ. This CDR3 has 14 amino acids. CDR3 in amino acids: CASSQGTEPNEQFF. The CDR3 DNA is TGCGCCAGCAGCCAAGGGACAGAGCCCAATGAGCAGTTCTTC.

The chain carries TRBV5-6 and TRBJ2-2; D remains ambiguous. The CDR3 contains 12 residues. Germline-derived CDR1 and CDR2 are SGHDT and YYEEEE. V was shortened by 2 bases and J by 7 bases, with 6 bases between the two germline ends. The CDR3 DNA reads TGTGCCAGCAGCTTTTATAGCGGGGAGCTGTTTTTT. Its protein is CASSFYSGELFF.

There are many counts of this clonotype. The rearrangement links TRBV10-3 to TRBJ2-1; D may be TRBD2 (6 bases). V was shortened by 6 bases and J by 8 bases, with 20 bases between the two germline ends. The germline CDR1 and CDR2 sequences are ENHRY and SYGVKD. The CDR3 is 15 residues long. The CDR3 is CAIRRDFLEGDEQFF. CDR3 DNA: TGTGCCATCAGAAGGGACTTCCTTGAGGGAGATGAGCAGTTCTTC.

This chain joins TRBV4-1 and TRBJ2-1; 9 nucleotides match TRBD1. This CDR3 contains 16 residues. V lost 4 bases to trimming and J lost 6 bases; unmatched junction nucleotides: 10. Germline CDR1 reads MGHRA; CDR2 reads YSYEKL. For the CDR3, the DNA is TGCGCCAGCAGCCCCTTGGGACAGGGTGTCGGCAATGAGCAGTTCTTC. Translating gives CASSPLGQGVGNEQFF.

The J gene is TRBJ1-2, the V gene TRBV20-1; the D gene is possibly TRBD1 (6 bases). The V gene's germline CDR1 is DFQATT and CDR2 SNEGSKA (reference sequence). This CDR3 spans 13 amino acids. V dropped 5 bases and J dropped 3 bases, with 13 bases sitting between them. CDR3 nucleotide sequence: TGCAGTGCTTTAGAGCAGGGGCACTATGGCTACACCTTC. Protein product: CSALEQGHYGYTF.

The chain recombines TRBV20-1 with TRBJ2-3; D is unclear. The V end was cut by 1 base, the J end by 2 bases, with 4 bases between. Germline CDR1 is DFQATT and CDR2 is SNEGSKA (reference sequence). The CDR3 has 12 residues. This CDR3 is CSARGDTDTQYF. CDR3 coding DNA: TGCAGTGCTAGAGGGGACACAGATACGCAGTATTTT.

Many counts were recorded for this clonotype. This chain connects TRBV28 to TRBJ2-2; D not resolved. V was clipped by 7 bases and J by 0 bases, with 9 bases between them. The CDR3 is made up of 14 amino acids. Germline-derived CDR1 and CDR2 are MDHEN and SYDVKM. The CDR3 DNA reads TGTGCCAGCATTGCAGAGACGAACACCGGGGAGCTGTTTTTT. Translated: CASIAETNTGELFF.

The table lists this clonotype with many counts. J is TRBJ2-5 and V is TRBV7-2; D is uncertain. Between the trimmed V and J ends, which lost 1 base and 1 base, there was a span of 7 bases. CDR1 SGHTA and CDR2 FQGNSA come from the germline V gene. This CDR3 comprises 14 residues. As DNA, the CDR3 is TGTGCCAGCAGCTTAGGAGGAAGCCAAGAGACCCAGTACTTC. It codes for CASSLGGSQETQYF.

CDR3 protein: CASSVDGSRETQYF. Written as DNA, the CDR3 is TGTGCCAGCAGCGTAGACGGATCCCGAGAGACCCAGTACTTC. V usage is TRBV9 and J usage is TRBJ2-5; D gene uncertain. Germline lookup yields CDR1 SGDLS and CDR2 YYNGEE. The CDR3 runs 14 residues. The V gene lost 0 bases and the J gene lost 4 bases, with 10 bases spanning the gap.

This clonotype was observed a handful of times. The CDR3 sequence is CASSERTDNQPQHF. For the CDR3, the DNA is TGTGCCAGCAGTGAACGGACAGACAATCAGCCCCAGCATTTT. The chain links TRBV2 to TRBJ1-5, with D perhaps matching TRBD1 (6 bases). Germline CDR1 and CDR2: SNHLY and FYNNEI. The CDR3 sequence is 14 residues long. V was trimmed by 2 bases and J by 3 bases, leaving 8 bases between them.

The chain recombines TRBV29-1 with TRBJ1-1; no reliable D call. The CDR3 is 12 amino acids. CDR1 is SQVTM, CDR2 ANQGSEA, per germline. The V end was cut by 0 bases, the J end by 7 bases, with 9 bases between. The chain's CDR3 is CSVEERWDEAFF. The CDR3 nucleotides are TGCAGCGTTGAAGAACGATGGGATGAAGCTTTCTTT.

This clonotype was recorded many times. The V call is TRBV7-2, the J call TRBJ2-5, with 7 bases lining up with TRBD2. The CDR3 contains 15 residues. The V gene end was trimmed by 1 base and the J gene end by 4 bases; junction bases not matched to a gene: 6. CDR1 SGHTA and CDR2 FQGNSA come from the germline V gene. Here the CDR3 reads CASSLGGGGGETQYF. In DNA form, the CDR3 reads TGTGCCAGCAGCTTAGGGGGGGGAGGTGGAGAGACCCAGTACTTC.

The chain uses TRBV7-3 and TRBJ2-7; D possibly corresponds to TRBD1 (6 bases). The germline V gene has CDR1 SGHTA and CDR2 FQGTGA. The CDR3 totals 14 residues. V was trimmed by 3 bases and J by 6 bases, leaving 15 bases between them. CDR3 in DNA: TGTGCCAGCAGCTTTGTGAGGGGGATGGTCGAGCAGTACGTC. This translates into CASSFVRGMVEQYV.

In its sample, this clonotype was seen a few times. This chain connects TRBV4-1 to TRBJ1-5; TRBD1 is a possible D gene (5 bases). The CDR3 totals 15 residues. V was pared by 0 bases and J by 5 bases, with 11 bases between. The germline CDR1 and CDR2 sequences are MGHRA and YSYEKL. Here the CDR3 DNA reads TGCGCCAGCAGCCAAGATGGGGGGGGATATCAGCCCCAGCATTTT. Its protein is CASSQDGGGYQPQHF.

The V gene is TRBV6-2 or TRBV6-3, the J gene TRBJ2-7, with 12 bases that match TRBD1. From germline, CDR1 is MNHEY and CDR2 SVGEGT. J lost 4 bases, V lost 10 bases, and 2 bases had no gene match. This CDR3 comprises 12 residues. The CDR3 coding sequence is TGTGCCACGGGACAGGGGGCTTACGAGCAGTACTTC. Translating it yields CATGQGAYEQYF.

This clonotype was recorded a few times. The chain joins TRBV10-3 to TRBJ2-5; D is perhaps TRBD1 or TRBD2 (5 bases each). This CDR3 region has 13 residues. Germline assignment: CDR1 ENHRY and CDR2 SYGVKD. Trimming pared 10 bases from V and 1 base from J, leaving 13 bases between. In nucleotides, the CDR3 is TGTGCCACCAGGCGAGGGGTCCAAGAGACCCAGTACTTC. It encodes CATRRGVQETQYF.

The genes are TRBV4-3 and TRBJ2-3, with D possibly TRBD2 on 6 matching bases. This CDR3 has 16 residues. CDR1 and CDR2 (germline): LGHNA, YSLEER. Trimming shortened V by 0 bases and J by 4 bases, and 14 bases separated the two germline ends. The DNA for the CDR3 is TGCGCCAGCAGCCAAGAGCGGGGATTTAGGCCAGATACGCAGTATTTT. Encoded protein: CASSQERGFRPDTQYF.

This clonotype showed up many times. This chain uses TRBV3-1 with TRBJ2-3; no firm D call. The CDR3 is made up of 12 amino acids. The V gene's germline CDR1 is LGHDT and CDR2 YNNKEL (reference sequence). The V end lost 1 base, the J end lost 6 bases, and 5 bases lay between the germline ends. CDR3 loop: CASSQGGDTQYF. The CDR3 coding sequence is TGTGCCAGCAGCCAAGGCGGTGATACGCAGTATTTT.

This clonotype showed up many times. V gene TRBV4-1 combines with J gene TRBJ2-3; D is uncertain. V lost 1 base to trimming and J lost 0 bases, with 11 bases between them. CDR3 length equals 16 residues. The germline V gene encodes CDR1 MGHRA and CDR2 YSYEKL. CDR3 sequence (DNA): TGCGCCAGCAGCCAAGTCAACCTAGTGAGCACAGATACGCAGTATTTT. Translated, it gives CASSQVNLVSTDTQYF.

This clonotype was counted ten times or more. The V gene is TRBV2, the J gene TRBJ2-3, with D unresolved. There are 14 residues in the CDR3. Trimming left V 6 bases short and J 5 bases short, with 15 bases between. Germline CDR1 reads SNHLY; CDR2 reads FYNNEI. The CDR3 protein is CASSLTTPGDTQYF. The CDR3 bases are TGTGCCAGCAGCCTGACGACCCCAGGAGATACGCAGTATTTT.

This clonotype was seen only a few times. The chain links TRBV5-1 to TRBJ2-5, with a weak D call TRBD2 (5 bases). The CDR3 length is 15 residues. From germline, CDR1 is SGHRS and CDR2 YFSETQ. Trimming cost V 0 bases and J 1 base, with 10 bases left between them. The DNA for the CDR3 is TGCGCCAGCAGCTTGGCGGTGGGGAGCCAAGAGACCCAGTACTTC. Amino acid sequence: CASSLAVGSQETQYF.

This clonotype has a count of ten or more. The gene calls are TRBV20-1 and TRBJ2-7; TRBD1 matches at 8 bases. The CDR3 runs 15 residues. Trimming at V came to 3 bases and at J to 2 bases, leaving 9 bases not matched to a gene. CDR1 and CDR2 from the germline V gene are DFQATT and SNEGSKA (reference sequence). Written as DNA, the CDR3 is TGCAGTGCTAGCGGACAGGGAACGGGGACCTACGAGCAGTACTTC. This sequence encodes CSASGQGTGTYEQYF.

J is TRBJ2-2 and V is TRBV10-3; 7 bases map to TRBD1. Trimming cost V 4 bases and J 1 base; bases outside gene matches: 6. The CDR3 has 16 residues. Germline loops: CDR1 ENHRY, CDR2 SYGVKD. The CDR3 reads CAISVGRTGNTGELFF. DNA for the CDR3: TGTGCCATCAGTGTTGGCCGGACAGGGAACACCGGGGAGCTGTTTTTT.

The rearrangement uses TRBV20-1 and TRBJ2-3, with TRBD2 matching over 12 bases. Per the germline V gene, CDR1 is DFQATT and CDR2 is SNEGSKA (reference sequence). V was clipped by 6 bases and J by 2 bases; unmatched bases: 12. This CDR3 comprises 17 residues. The CDR3 loop reads CSATRPGLAGHTDTQYF. DNA of the CDR3: TGCAGTGCAACACGTCCGGGACTAGCGGGCCACACAGATACGCAGTATTTT.

This clonotype occurred a few times. The chain is built from TRBV4-1 and TRBJ2-7; TRBD2 aligns across 7 bases. CDR3 size: 13 residues. Germline CDR1 reads MGHRA; CDR2 reads YSYEKL. V shed 4 bases, J shed 6 bases, and the junction held 6 bases outside the gene matches. The CDR3 is CASSPSPGGEQYV. The DNA for the CDR3 is TGCGCCAGCAGCCCTAGTCCGGGGGGCGAGCAGTACGTC.

This clonotype has just one count. The chain combines TRBV6-2 or TRBV6-3 with TRBJ1-5; D gene ambiguous. The V gene lost 0 bases and the J gene lost 4 bases, with 7 bases spanning the gap. The germline V gene has CDR1 MNHEY and CDR2 SVGEGT. The CDR3 is 14 residues long. The CDR3 DNA follows: TGTGCCAGCAGTTACTCTGCCCAAAATCAGCCCCAGCATTTT. Its protein is CASSYSAQNQPQHF.

This clonotype was found a few times. V and J are TRBV2 and TRBJ2-5, with D perhaps matching TRBD1 (5 bases). V was trimmed by 10 bases and J by 2 bases, leaving 14 bases between them. The CDR3 is 13 residues long. Germline CDR1 SNHLY, CDR2 FYNNEI. In DNA form, the CDR3 reads TGTGCCACTCATGGGGCTAGTCAAGAGACCCAGTACTTC. Protein product: CATHGASQETQYF.